These 5 T cell receptor beta chains share one sample of origin, sequenced in a study of T-cell memory formation after mild COVID-19. TCRdb recomputed calls from the 5' RACE reads with MiXCR, one row per CDR3 protein. Counted here are about 88,000 distinct CDR3 sequences, roughly 25% occurring once; the ten biggest clones make up over 40%. Sequencing was performed on PBMCs or a T cell subset sorted from them (not recorded which). These receptor sequences come from a man aged 18-30 years who had mild COVID-19 (a few samples of this study predate the infection). Cell type and time point are not known.

V gene TRBV20-1 combines with J gene TRBJ2-2, with a weak D call TRBD1 (5 bases). This CDR3 has 17 residues. From germline, CDR1 is DFQATT and CDR2 SNEGSKA (reference sequence). V lost 6 bases to trimming and J lost 2 bases, with 22 bases between them. As DNA, the CDR3 is TGCAGTGCCAATCCCCCTATTGGGCAGGGAAACACCGGGGAGCTGTTTTTT. Encoded protein: CSANPPIGQGNTGELFF.

The chain is built from TRBV12-3 or TRBV12-4 and TRBJ2-1; D unresolved. The length of the CDR3 is 12 residues. The ends were cut back, 3 bases at V and 7 bases at J, with 7 bases in the middle. The CDR3 nucleotides read TGTGCCAGCAGTTTGTCTTTAAATGAGCAGTTCTTC. Protein sequence: CASSLSLNEQFF.

This clonotype showed up just a few times. This sequence joins TRBV7-9 and TRBJ2-2, with D possibly being TRBD1 (5 bases). Germline CDR1 reads SEHNR; CDR2 reads FQNEAQ (reference sequence). This CDR3 has 15 amino acids. V lost 4 bases and J lost 1, with 10 bases in between. The CDR3: CASSSTAWNTGELFF. The CDR3, as DNA: TGTGCCAGCAGCTCGACAGCATGGAACACCGGGGAGCTGTTTTTT.

This clonotype was recorded a few times. V is TRBV29-1 and J is TRBJ2-1; no reliable D call. V was trimmed by 6 bases and J by 4 bases, leaving 10 bases between them. CDR3 length: 12 residues. Germline-derived CDR1 and CDR2 are SQVTM and ANQGSEA. The CDR3 DNA reads as TGCAGCGTGGCGGACGGATACAATGAGCAGTTCTTC. Protein: CSVADGYNEQFF.

The chain joins TRBV20-1 to TRBJ1-6; D may be TRBD1 (5 bases). Germline V gives CDR1 DFQATT, CDR2 SNEGSKA (reference sequence). Trimming removed 3 bases at V and 9 bases at J, with 12 bases between. The CDR3 sequence is 13 residues long. CDR3 DNA sequence: TGCAGTGCTAGCCAGGGAGAGAGTTCACCCCTCCACTTT. Its protein is CSASQGESSPLHF.